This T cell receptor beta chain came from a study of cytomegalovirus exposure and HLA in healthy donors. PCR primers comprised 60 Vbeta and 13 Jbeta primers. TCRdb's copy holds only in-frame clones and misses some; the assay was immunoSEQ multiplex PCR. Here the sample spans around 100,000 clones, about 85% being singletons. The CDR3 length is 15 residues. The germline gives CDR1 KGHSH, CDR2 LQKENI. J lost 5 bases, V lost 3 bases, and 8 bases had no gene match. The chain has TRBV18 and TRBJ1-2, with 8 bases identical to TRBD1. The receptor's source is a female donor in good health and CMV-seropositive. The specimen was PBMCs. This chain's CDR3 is CASSPLDRAGYGYTF. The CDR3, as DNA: TGTGCCAGCTCACCCCTGGACAGGGCGGGGTATGGCTACACCTTC.